This TCR beta chain came from a study of shared clonotypes between healthy human individuals. Notes on the study in general: An anticipated effect of sequencing depth on clonotype sharing among donors was recognized. Shared clonotypes across all four donors exceeded non-shared ones in generation probability. Collection of samples was limited to blood; tissue repertoires likely differ.

Execution of the assay was at deep level. The assay was immunoSEQ multiplex PCR, and TCRdb's table has in-frame clones only and misses some. The profile covers over a million clones, with approximately 97% appearing a single time and 1% to 1.5% taken by the ten largest. The CDR3 length is 12 residues. Germline V gives CDR1 SQVTM, CDR2 ANQGSEA. The V end lost 5 bases, the J end lost 2 bases, and 10 bases lay between the germline ends. As regards this clone: Its matching antigen is unknown.

Sequencing input: naive CD4+ T cells sorted from blood. Subset given: CD45RA+ positively selected. The clonotype originates from a man aged 30-40 years in good health. J is TRBJ2-7 and V is TRBV29-1; TRBD2 might be the D (5 bases). The chain's CDR3 is CSVRGETYEQYF. DNA for the CDR3: TGCAGCGTTCGGGGAGAGACCTACGAGCAGTACTTC.